The 20 T cell receptor beta chains below come from one sample, sequenced in a study of blood T cell repertoires in COVID-19. The data were produced by immunoSEQ multiplex PCR, yet TCRdb's version contains in-frame clones alone and is incomplete. The sample lists fewer than 200,000 clones; approximately 86% were seen once. Material: peripheral blood. These receptor sequences come from a woman older than 75 with COVID-19, enrolled during active disease.

The CDR3 DNA is TGTGCCAGCAGTGTCAGCAGGAATCAGCCCCAGCATTTT. Translation: CASSVSRNQPQHF. This sequence joins TRBV2 and TRBJ1-5; no firm D call. CDR1 and CDR2 from the germline V gene are SNHLY and FYNNEI. This CDR3 is built from 13 residues. Trimming left V 4 bases short and J 4 bases short, with 8 bases between.

The CDR3: CASSRTSERGGQYF. The CDR3 DNA is TGCGCCAGCAGCCGGACTAGCGAAAGAGGGGGGCAGTACTTC. The rearrangement joins TRBV5-1 to TRBJ2-7; 9 bases match TRBD2. V lost 4 bases to trimming and J lost 9 bases; unmatched junction nucleotides: 11. CDR1 SGHRS and CDR2 YFSETQ come from the germline V gene. This CDR3 has 14 amino acids.

The table lists this clone with a count of one. The chain has TRBV2 and TRBJ2-5; D remains unclear. Trimming removed 2 bases at V and 5 bases at J, with 9 bases between. The CDR3 spans 13 residues. Germline lookup yields CDR1 SNHLY and CDR2 FYNNEI. CDR3 in amino acids: CASSEYRRETQYF. The CDR3 bases are TGTGCCAGCAGTGAATACCGCAGGGAGACCCAGTACTTC.

The chain recombines TRBV3-1 (or the pseudogene TRBV3-2) with TRBJ2-3, with 7 bases aligning to TRBD1. The length of the CDR3 is 13 residues. After removal of 6 bases from V and 4 bases from J, the junction contained 4 bases not matched to a gene. Per the germline V gene, CDR1 is LGHDT and CDR2 is YNNKEL (reference sequence). This chain's CDR3 is CASRHRGADTQYF. CDR3 nucleotides: TGTGCCAGCAGGCACAGGGGTGCAGATACGCAGTATTTT.

This clone was recorded once. The V and J genes are TRBV7-2 and TRBJ2-7; TRBD2 matches 12 bases. Germline CDR1 and CDR2: SGHTA and FQGNSA. This CDR3 has 17 residues. The ends lost 3 bases at V and 1 base at J; junction bases unmatched: 7. CDR3 DNA: TGTGCCAGCAGCTTTATGACTAGCGGGAGTACATCCTACGAGCAGTACTTC. Translating it yields CASSFMTSGSTSYEQYF.

The V gene is TRBV7-3, the J gene TRBJ2-3, with D possibly being TRBD2 (6 bases). V gave up 5 bases and J gave up 2 bases, with 17 bases separating them. This CDR3 region has 16 residues. The V gene's germline CDR1 is SGHTA and CDR2 FQGTGA. The CDR3 reads CASSKASVGLTDTQYF. The CDR3 nucleotides are TGTGCCAGCAGCAAAGCTAGCGTGGGACTCACAGATACGCAGTATTTT.

A single count supports this clone. The V call is TRBV6-2 or TRBV6-3, the J call TRBJ2-3, with D possibly TRBD2 on 6 matching bases. From germline, CDR1 is MNHEY and CDR2 SVGEGT. Trimming took 4 bases from V and 10 from J, leaving 12 bases between them. This CDR3 spans 12 amino acids. The CDR3 sequence is CASSSGLLAQYF. As DNA, the CDR3 is TGTGCCAGCAGTTCGGGACTGCTAGCGCAGTATTTT.

This sequence joins TRBV5-4 and TRBJ2-7; 10 bases agree with TRBD2. V was pared by 4 bases and J by 6 bases, with 10 bases of the junction left unmatched. This CDR3 comprises 15 residues. Germline V gives CDR1 SGHNT, CDR2 YYREEE (reference sequence). The DNA of the CDR3 is TGTGCCAGCAGCCCCCCTCTAGCGGGAGTATCCGAGCAGTACTTC. As protein: CASSPPLAGVSEQYF.

The chain joins TRBV5-1 to TRBJ2-1, with 8 bases that match TRBD1. Looked up from germline, CDR1 is SGHRS and CDR2 is YFSETQ. CDR3 length: 18 residues. V was pared by 0 bases and J by 6 bases, with 14 bases of the junction left unmatched. CDR3 sequence (DNA): TGCGCCAGCAGCTTGGGATTGTTTGGACAGGGAGACGGCAATGAGCAGTTCTTC. This gives the protein CASSLGLFGQGDGNEQFF.

The V call is TRBV24-1, the J call TRBJ2-2; 12 bases are shared with TRBD2. CDR1 is KGHDR and CDR2 is SFDVKD in the germline V gene. The CDR3 has 17 residues. Germline trimming cut 2 bases from V and 3 bases from J; bases unmatched to any gene: 3. The chain's CDR3 is CATSDSRLAGDTGELFF. The CDR3 DNA follows: TGTGCCACCAGTGATTCGAGACTAGCGGGAGACACCGGGGAGCTGTTTTTT.

The chain recombines TRBV19 with TRBJ1-2; D call uncertain. Trimming took off 3 bases at V and 0 bases at J, with 11 bases between the two ends. The CDR3 totals 15 residues. The germline V gene encodes CDR1 LNHDA and CDR2 SQIVND (reference sequence). The CDR3 nucleotides are TGTGCCAGTAGTATCCCCAAACCAGCTAACTATGGCTACACCTTC. This translates into CASSIPKPANYGYTF.

CDR3 sequence: CASSLGASGSKANTGELFF. CDR3 nucleotides: TGTGCCAGCAGCTTAGGGGCTAGCGGGAGCAAAGCGAACACCGGGGAGCTGTTTTTT. The V call is TRBV11-3, the J call TRBJ2-2, with 10 bases matching TRBD2. The germline V gene encodes CDR1 SGHNT and CDR2 YENEEA. With 1 base clipped from V and 0 bases from J, the junction kept 8 bases outside the gene matches. CDR3 length equals 19 residues.

The genes are TRBV28 and TRBJ1-6; no firm D call. The CDR3 contains 15 residues. The germline CDR1 and CDR2 sequences are MDHEN and SYDVKM. V dropped 5 bases and J dropped 2 bases, with 10 bases sitting between them. The CDR3 region has the DNA TGTGCCAGCAGTCCGGGGAGGCCCTATAATTCACCCCTCCACTTT. Translated: CASSPGRPYNSPLHF. Combining the CDR3 with reference TRBV28 and TRBJ1-6 gives the whole variable domain DVKVTQSSRYLVKRTGEKVFLECVQDMDHENMFWYRQDPGLGLRLIYFSYDVKMKEKGDIPEGYSVSREKKERFSLILESASTNQTSMYLCASSPGRPYNSPLHFGNGTRLTVT.

The chain links TRBV10-3 to TRBJ2-1; 8 bases map to TRBD1. V shed 3 bases and J 7 bases; nucleotides not matched to a gene: 8. From germline, CDR1 is ENHRY and CDR2 SYGVKD. This CDR3 has 15 amino acids. The CDR3 spells CAISEQGVHRNEQFF. CDR3 coding DNA: TGTGCCATCAGTGAACAGGGGGTCCATAGGAATGAGCAGTTCTTC.

This clone was found once. The chain has TRBV9 and TRBJ1-4; 8 bases match TRBD1. Germline V gene sequence: CDR1 SGDLS, CDR2 YYNGEE. The CDR3 covers 14 residues. V lost 4 bases and J lost 4; bases outside the gene matches: 3. The CDR3 sequence: CASSRDRGNEKLFF. CDR3 bases: TGTGCCAGCAGCCGCGACAGGGGTAATGAAAAACTGTTTTTT.

The rearrangement uses TRBV5-4 and TRBJ2-7; the D gene is possibly TRBD2 (5 bases). The germline V gene has CDR1 SGHNT and CDR2 YYREEE (reference sequence). Trimming pared 1 base from V and 0 bases from J, leaving 14 bases between. The CDR3 is 16 residues long. The CDR3 nucleotides are TGTGCCAGCAGCTTGAATGGAGGTGGGGTCTCCTACGAGCAGTACTTC. Translating it yields CASSLNGGGVSYEQYF.

The V call is TRBV23-1, the J call TRBJ1-4, with TRBD1 identical over 8 bases. TRBV23-1 is an open reading frame, and its role is uncertain. The CDR3 contains 15 residues. V shed 1 base, J shed 5 bases, and the junction held 3 bases outside the gene matches. Here the CDR3 DNA reads TGCGCCAGCAGTCAATTGAACAGGGGGAATGAAAAACTGTTTTTT. Translation gives CASSQLNRGNEKLFF.

The chain carries TRBV5-4 and TRBJ2-4, with D maybe TRBD2 (5 bases). The CDR3 has 15 amino acids. Germline V CDR1 and CDR2: SGHNT, YYREEE (reference sequence). Trimming pared 1 base from V and 2 bases from J, leaving 10 bases between. DNA for the CDR3: TGTGCCAGCAGCTTGACGGGATTGACCAAAAACATTCAGTACTTC. Protein product: CASSLTGLTKNIQYF. The variable domain in full, completed from reference TRBV5-4 and TRBJ2-4, reads ETGVTQSPTHLIKTRGQQVTLRCSSQSGHNTVSWYQQALGQGPQFIFQYYREEENGRGNFPPRFSGLQFPNYSSELNVNALELDDSALYLCASSLTGLTKNIQYFGAGTRLSVL.

The chain combines TRBV6-2 or TRBV6-3 with TRBJ2-7, with 7 bases identical to TRBD1. Germline CDR1 MNHEY, CDR2 SVGEGT. The ends lost 6 bases at V and 7 bases at J; junction bases unmatched: 6. There are 12 residues in the CDR3. The CDR3 spells CASSLTGREQYF. As DNA, the CDR3 is TGTGCCAGCAGCTTGACAGGGCGGGAGCAGTACTTC.

The chain combines TRBV11-2 with TRBJ1-6; possibly TRBD1 for D (5 bases). The V end lost 0 bases, the J end lost 8 bases, and 14 bases lay between the germline ends. This CDR3 has 16 amino acids. CDR1 SGHAT and CDR2 FQNNGV come from the germline V gene. The CDR3 DNA reads as TGTGCCAGCAGCTTAGATGGACACCCCATATATTCACCCCTCCACTTT. Protein: CASSLDGHPIYSPLHF.